What follows are 22 T cell receptor beta chains derived from one specimen sequenced in a study of patients and donors after allogeneic stem cell transplantation. MiXCR, applied by TCRdb to the RT-PCR reads, yields one record per CDR3 protein. The top ten hold about 6% of the sample, which has some 960,000 distinct CDR3 sequences, roughly 18% seen once. Sequencing input: blood, either unsorted or a sorted T cell fraction (not recorded which). The origin of the receptors is a human donor who was either an allogeneic HSCT recipient or a stem cell or donor lymphocyte infusion donor (not recorded which). It is not recorded whose cells these are; they may come from a transplant donor.

J is TRBJ2-1 and V is TRBV20-1, with 8 bases fitting TRBD2. Germline V gene lookup returns CDR1 DFQATT and CDR2 SNEGSKA (reference sequence). Trimming at V came to 0 bases and at J to 7 bases, leaving 8 bases not matched to a gene. The CDR3 totals 15 residues. The CDR3 DNA sequence: TGCAGTGCTAGAGACAGCGGGAGAGGGGCGAATGAGCAGTTCTTC. Protein: CSARDSGRGANEQFF.

The table lists this clonotype with a few counts. The DNA of the CDR3 is TGCGCCAGCAGCCAAGACCCGGGACTTGGCACAGATACGCAGTATTTT. This codes for CASSQDPGLGTDTQYF. The rearrangement links TRBV4-3 to TRBJ2-3; D may be TRBD2 (6 bases). Germline V gene lookup returns CDR1 LGHNA and CDR2 YSLEER. Trimming stripped 0 bases from V and 1 base from J, with 11 bases between. The CDR3 is made up of 16 amino acids.

V gene TRBV6-1 combines with J gene TRBJ2-1, with D possibly matching TRBD2 (6 bases). The germline V gene has CDR1 MNHNS and CDR2 SASEGT. Trimming took off 7 bases at V and 5 bases at J, with 15 bases between the two ends. CDR3 length: 14 residues. The DNA of the CDR3 is TGTGCCAGCACTGCGCGGGACCGAAACAATGAGCAGTTCTTC. Its protein is CASTARDRNNEQFF.

This clonotype was seen only a few times. The V gene is TRBV2, the J gene TRBJ2-7, with D unresolved. Trimming shortened V by 5 bases and J by 2 bases, and 7 bases separated the two germline ends. The CDR3 has 12 residues. Germline lookup yields CDR1 SNHLY and CDR2 FYNNEI. Written as DNA, the CDR3 is TGTGCCAGCAGTAAGACGACCTACGAGCAGTACTTC. Its protein is CASSKTTYEQYF.

This clonotype was counted only a few times. The chain combines TRBV12-3 or TRBV12-4 with TRBJ2-3; 8 bases are a match to TRBD2. The V and J ends lost 3 bases and 0 bases, in that order; junction bases with no gene match: 11. The CDR3 loop spans 18 amino acids. CDR3 in amino acids: CASSFRAGAFTSTDTQYF. DNA of the CDR3: TGTGCCAGCAGTTTCAGAGCGGGGGCATTTACTAGCACAGATACGCAGTATTTT.

The chain employs TRBV15 and TRBJ2-6; 7 bases match TRBD1. The CDR3 totals 15 residues. Germline assignment: CDR1 LNHNV and CDR2 YYDKDF (reference sequence). The V gene end was trimmed by 4 bases and the J gene end by 3 bases; junction bases not matched to a gene: 3. CDR3 sequence reads: CATSITGVGANVLTF. Written as DNA, the CDR3 is TGTGCCACCAGCATTACAGGGGTTGGGGCCAACGTCCTGACTTTC.

Details on this clonotype: One end of the junction is discordant with germline, which a read error may explain. Written as DNA, the CDR3 is TGTGCCAGCTCACCATTAGGGTCGAACACTGAAGCTGTCTTT. This codes for CASSPLGSNTEAVF. This sequence joins TRBV18 and TRBJ1-1; D is unresolved. The CDR3 spans 14 residues. Looked up from germline, CDR1 is KGHSH and CDR2 is LQKENI.

A few counts support this clonotype. The chain uses TRBV12-3 or TRBV12-4 and TRBJ2-2; TRBD1 is a possible D gene (6 bases). Trimming cost V 3 bases and J 5 bases, with 25 bases left between them. The CDR3 is 19 residues long. The DNA of the CDR3 is TGTGCCAGCAGTTTGACCCCCCGGGGACGGGACATTTCAACCGGGGAGCTGTTTTTT. Protein: CASSLTPRGRDISTGELFF.

V and J are TRBV20-1 and TRBJ2-5, with a tentative D call TRBD1 (6 bases). The V and J ends lost 1 base and 5 bases respectively, with 23 bases between them. Looked up from germline, CDR1 is DFQATT and CDR2 is SNEGSKA (reference sequence). This CDR3 comprises 17 residues. The CDR3 nucleotides read TGCAGTGCTAGAGCCTTATGGGGTGCCAGGGGAGCGGAGACCCAGTACTTC. It encodes CSARALWGARGAETQYF.

This clonotype came up a few times. The gene calls are TRBV5-1 and TRBJ1-3; 12 positions match TRBD1. V shed 4 bases and J 1 base; nucleotides not matched to a gene: 3. CDR1 is SGHRS and CDR2 is YFSETQ in the germline V gene. There are 16 residues in the CDR3. This chain's CDR3 is CASSPGQGASGNTIYF. Here the CDR3 DNA reads TGCGCCAGCAGCCCGGGACAGGGGGCTTCTGGAAACACCATATATTTT.

This chain connects TRBV11-3 to TRBJ1-1, with 7 bases lining up with TRBD1. V lost 5 bases and J lost 0; bases outside the gene matches: 9. This CDR3 is 16 amino acids long. Germline values: CDR1 SGHNT, CDR2 YENEEA. In nucleotides, the CDR3 is TGTGCCAGCAGCCCCCGGACAGGCTTTATGAACACTGAAGCTTTCTTT. This encodes CASSPRTGFMNTEAFF.

The sample holds a few counts of this clonotype. The J gene is TRBJ1-1, the V gene TRBV30; D unclear. The CDR3 consists of 11 residues. Germline CDR1 is GTSNPN and CDR2 is SVGIG (reference sequence). V lost 4 bases, J lost 4 bases, and 7 bases lay in between. This chain's CDR3 is CAWNTLTEAFF. The CDR3 region has the DNA TGTGCCTGGAATACGCTCACTGAAGCTTTCTTT.

This clonotype was recorded a few times. The chain carries TRBV9 and TRBJ2-2; tentatively, D is TRBD1 or TRBD2 (6 bases each). The CDR3 runs 15 residues. Germline-derived CDR1 and CDR2 are SGDLS and YYNGEE. V was trimmed by 0 bases and J by 5 bases, leaving 11 bases between them. CDR3 in amino acids: CASSVAGGQTGELFF. In DNA, the CDR3 is TGTGCCAGCAGCGTAGCTGGGGGGCAAACCGGGGAGCTGTTTTTT.

The CDR3 DNA sequence: TGCAGTGCTAGAGATGGTCACCTAGCGACCGAGACCCAGTACTTC. Its translation: CSARDGHLATETQYF. The genes are TRBV20-1 and TRBJ2-5; tentatively, D is TRBD2 (6 bases). Germline V lookup: CDR1 DFQATT, CDR2 SNEGSKA (reference sequence). The V gene lost 0 bases and the J gene lost 5 bases, with 16 bases spanning the gap. This CDR3 region has 15 residues.

This clonotype was detected a few times. A read error may be the cause here, since a much bigger clone is one base away. V is TRBV12-3 or TRBV12-4 and J is TRBJ2-7; D gene unclear. Trimming removed 4 bases from V and 3 bases from J, with 4 bases in between. The CDR3 has 11 amino acids. The CDR3 spells CASSYVYEQYF. As DNA, the CDR3 is TGTGCCAGCAGTTACGTCTACGAGCAGTACTTC.

The sample holds a few counts of this clonotype. V and J are TRBV4-1 and TRBJ2-1; TRBD2 might be the D (6 bases). The germline V and J ends were trimmed by 0 bases and 10 bases, with 25 bases remaining between them. This CDR3 spans 18 amino acids. In germline, CDR1 is MGHRA, CDR2 YSYEKL. CDR3 nucleotides: TGCGCCAGCAGCCAAGATCTGGAGGGCGCGGACCTACGCGAGGAGCAGTTCTTC. As protein: CASSQDLEGADLREEQFF.

The rearrangement links TRBV20-1 to TRBJ2-3; no clear D. Trimming took 3 bases from V and 6 from J, leaving 22 bases between them. The CDR3 contains 16 residues. In germline, CDR1 is DFQATT, CDR2 SNEGSKA (reference sequence). The DNA for the CDR3 is TGCAGTGCTAGTTCGTGGTCGGTTTCGGCCCGGGATACGCAGTATTTT. It translates to CSASSWSVSARDTQYF.

In this sample, this clonotype turned up many times. The V call is TRBV5-1, the J call TRBJ2-1; 8 nucleotides line up with TRBD2. CDR1 and CDR2 (germline): SGHRS, YFSETQ. The CDR3 runs to 15 residues. J lost 8 bases, V lost 4 bases, and 11 bases had no gene match. CDR3 coding DNA: TGCGCCAGCAGCATACTTAGCGGGAACGACGATGAGCAGTTCTTC. Protein product: CASSILSGNDDEQFF.

The rearrangement joins TRBV7-6 to TRBJ2-1; D is possibly TRBD1 (5 bases). The ends were cut back, 5 bases at V and 7 bases at J, with 12 bases in the middle. The length of the CDR3 is 13 residues. From germline, CDR1 is SGHVS and CDR2 FNYEAQ. The chain's CDR3 is CASSKGQINEQFF. DNA for the CDR3: TGTGCCAGCAGCAAAGGACAAATAAATGAGCAGTTCTTC. The entire variable domain, with the rest obtained from reference TRBV7-6 and TRBJ2-1, is as follows: GAGVSQSPRYKVTKRGQDVALRCDPISGHVSLYWYRQALGQGPEFLTYFNYEAQQDKSGLPNDRFSAERPEGSISTLTIQRTEQRDSAMYRCASSKGQINEQFFGPGTRLTVL.

The table lists this clonotype with a few counts. The rearrangement links TRBV20-1 to TRBJ2-2; 10 bases line up with TRBD2. The CDR3 has 16 amino acids. Germline V gene data show CDR1 as DFQATT and CDR2 as SNEGSKA (reference sequence). The ends lost 6 bases at V and 4 bases at J; junction bases unmatched: 11. As DNA, the CDR3 is TGCAGTGCCCGCTTTGAGCGGGGGGGCCGCACCGGGGAGCTGTTTTTT. Protein: CSARFERGGRTGELFF.

The rearrangement uses TRBV5-6 and TRBJ2-1, with 8 bases that match TRBD2. V gave up 0 bases and J gave up 3 bases; unmatched junction bases: 14. The CDR3 is 19 residues long. The germline gives CDR1 SGHDT, CDR2 YYEEEE. CDR3 amino acids: CASSLVVRAGGPNYNEQFF. In DNA, the CDR3 is TGTGCCAGCAGCTTGGTGGTCAGGGCGGGAGGCCCCAACTACAATGAGCAGTTCTTC.

This clonotype was picked up a small number of times. The CDR3 here is CASSYGTGEYEQYF. The CDR3 region has the DNA TGTGCCAGCAGTTACGGGACAGGGGAGTACGAGCAGTACTTC. The V gene is TRBV6-5, the J gene TRBJ2-7; 10 nucleotides line up with TRBD1. With 2 bases clipped from V and 4 bases from J, the junction kept 2 bases outside the gene matches. Germline CDR1 is MNHEY and CDR2 is SVGAGI. This CDR3 comprises 14 residues.